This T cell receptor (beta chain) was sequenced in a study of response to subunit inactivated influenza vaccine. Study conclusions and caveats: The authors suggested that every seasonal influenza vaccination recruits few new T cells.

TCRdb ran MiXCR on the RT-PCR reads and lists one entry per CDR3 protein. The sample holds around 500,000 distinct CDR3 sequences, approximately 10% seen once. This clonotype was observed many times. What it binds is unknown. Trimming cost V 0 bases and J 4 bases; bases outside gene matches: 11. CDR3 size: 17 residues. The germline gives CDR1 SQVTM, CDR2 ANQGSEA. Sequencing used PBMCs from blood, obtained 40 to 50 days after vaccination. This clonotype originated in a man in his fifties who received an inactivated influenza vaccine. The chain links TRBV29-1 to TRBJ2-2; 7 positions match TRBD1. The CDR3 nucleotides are TGCAGCGTTGAAGACCGTAACAGGGGAACGAGCACCGGGGAGCTGTTTTTT. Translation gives CSVEDRNRGTSTGELFF.